These 26 T cell receptor beta chains were all obtained from the same sample, sequenced in a study of blood T cell repertoires in COVID-19 (dated by TCRdb to 2018 to 2020). The method behind the library was the immunoSEQ multiplex PCR assay. TCRdb's version of the immuneACCESS table is confined to in-frame rearrangements and falls short of the full clone set. An unresolved V gene accounts for under half of the shortfall where checked; the remainder is of unknown origin. In all, the sample holds 50,000 or so clones, and 85% to 90% of those were seen once. The top ten clonotypes cover 25% to 30% of the sample. The sample taken for sequencing was peripheral blood. Receptor source: a human donor in a cohort sampled during active COVID-19.

The chain uses TRBV2 and TRBJ1-3, with a tentative D call TRBD1 (6 bases). V was trimmed by 6 bases and J by 0 bases, leaving 15 bases between them. The CDR3 is made up of 16 amino acids. Germline CDR1 and CDR2: SNHLY and FYNNEI. Written as DNA, the CDR3 is TGTGCCAGCAGGGCGCGGACAGCCAGCTCTGGAAACACCATATATTTT. This gives the protein CASRARTASSGNTIYF.

This chain links TRBV5-4 with TRBJ2-5; TRBD1 aligns across 9 bases. Germline lookup yields CDR1 SGHNT and CDR2 YYREEE (reference sequence). This CDR3 is built from 15 residues. V lost 3 bases and J lost 4; bases outside the gene matches: 7. The CDR3 DNA reads TGTGCCAGCAGCTCGCGGGACAGGGATTCAGAGACCCAGTACTTC. Translated, it gives CASSSRDRDSETQYF.

By share of the sample, this clone is medium-sized. The gene calls are TRBV19 and TRBJ1-3; 9 bases are shared with TRBD1. V gave up 6 bases and J gave up 4 bases; unmatched junction bases: 4. The CDR3 runs 14 residues. Germline V gene data show CDR1 as LNHDA and CDR2 as SQIVND (reference sequence). In DNA form, the CDR3 reads TGTGCCAGTAGACAGGGGGCGACGGGAAACACCATATATTTT. Translation: CASRQGATGNTIYF.

This clone was observed once. The genes are TRBV7-9 and TRBJ2-1, with 13 bases aligning to TRBD2. Unmatched junction bases numbered 10, after V lost 7 bases and J lost 10 bases. The CDR3 runs to 15 residues. The germline V gene has CDR1 SEHNR and CDR2 FQNEAQ (reference sequence). As DNA, the CDR3 is TGTGCCAGCACCTTCGGGACTAGCGGGACGGGGGAGCAGTTCTTC. It codes for CASTFGTSGTGEQFF.

The chain employs TRBV29-1 and TRBJ2-7, with TRBD1 matching over 7 bases. The CDR3 is 13 amino acids. Per germline, CDR1 SQVTM and CDR2 ANQGSEA. V trimming: 7 bases; J trimming: 2 bases; junction bases outside the gene matches: 8. The CDR3 loop reads CSATGVGTYEQYF. The CDR3 DNA sequence: TGCAGCGCAACAGGGGTTGGTACCTACGAGCAGTACTTC.

The J gene is TRBJ2-2, the V gene TRBV9, with TRBD2 identical over 11 bases. From germline, CDR1 is SGDLS and CDR2 YYNGEE. Trimming removed 4 bases from V and 3 bases from J; junction bases left unmatched: 5. This CDR3 comprises 16 residues. This CDR3 is CASSRGTSGYTGELFF. The DNA for the CDR3 is TGTGCCAGCAGCAGAGGGACTAGCGGATACACCGGGGAGCTGTTTTTT.

The chain uses TRBV11-2 and TRBJ1-1; a possible D gene is TRBD1 (6 bases). The CDR3 extends over 14 amino acids. The germline V and J ends were trimmed by 8 bases and 1 base, with 14 bases remaining between them. CDR1 is SGHAT and CDR2 is FQNNGV in the germline V gene. The CDR3: CASRGGLSNTEAFF. CDR3 in DNA: TGTGCCAGCCGCGGGGGGCTATCGAACACTGAAGCTTTCTTT.

The chain carries TRBV18 and TRBJ2-7, with TRBD1 identical over 9 bases. The germline V gene encodes CDR1 KGHSH and CDR2 LQKENI. CDR3 length equals 16 residues. The junction had 6 bases not matched to a gene; V was cut back by 0 bases and J by 3 bases. CDR3 region: CASSPPQTGGNYEQYF. CDR3 DNA sequence: TGTGCCAGCTCACCACCGCAAACAGGGGGCAACTACGAGCAGTACTTC. The variable domain in full, completed from reference TRBV18 and TRBJ2-7, reads NAGVMQNPRHLVRRRGQEARLRCSPMKGHSHVYWYRQLPEEGLKFMVYLQKENIIDESGMPKERFSAEFPKEGPSILRIQQVVRGDSAAYFCASSPPQTGGNYEQYFGPGTRLTVT.

This clone was detected only once. The chain combines TRBV20-1 with TRBJ1-2; tentatively, D is TRBD1 (6 bases). V lost 3 bases and J lost 7, with 12 bases in between. From germline, CDR1 is DFQATT and CDR2 SNEGSKA (reference sequence). The CDR3 sequence is 12 residues long. CDR3 in DNA: TGCAGTGCTAGTGGACAGTCGGGTGGCTACACCTTC. Its protein is CSASGQSGGYTF.

The chain combines TRBV9 with TRBJ2-3, with a possible D match to TRBD1 (5 bases). There are 15 residues in the CDR3. V was pared by 3 bases and J by 1 base, with 12 bases between. In germline, CDR1 is SGDLS, CDR2 YYNGEE. The CDR3: CASSGQGVGTDTQYF. For the CDR3, the DNA is TGTGCCAGCAGCGGACAAGGGGTGGGCACAGATACGCAGTATTTT. Full variable domain (remainder filled in from reference TRBV9 and TRBJ2-3): DSGVTQTPKHLITATGQRVTLRCSPRSGDLSVYWYQQSLDQGLQFLIQYYNGEERAKGNILERFSAQQFPDLHSELNLSSLELGDSALYFCASSGQGVGTDTQYFGPGTRLTVL.

This clone occurred a few times. J is TRBJ1-6 and V is TRBV10-1; 10 positions agree with TRBD1. The V and J ends lost 10 bases and 10 bases, in that order; junction bases with no gene match: 10. The germline CDR1 and CDR2 sequences are WNHNN and SYGVQD (reference sequence). This CDR3 spans 14 amino acids. Written as DNA, the CDR3 is TGCGCCATCTTAAAGACAGGGGGCAACTCACCCCTCCACTTT. It yields the protein CAILKTGGNSPLHF.

This clone appeared a single time. The chain combines TRBV6-4 with TRBJ2-3, with 11 positions matching TRBD2. CDR1 and CDR2 from the germline V gene are MRHNA and SNTAGT. With 3 bases clipped from V and 3 bases from J, the junction kept 5 bases outside the gene matches. The CDR3 spans 16 residues. The CDR3 is CASSELAGAETDTQYF. CDR3 DNA: TGTGCCAGCAGTGAACTAGCGGGAGCAGAGACAGATACGCAGTATTTT.

The gene calls are TRBV27 and TRBJ2-5, with a possible D match to TRBD1 (5 bases). CDR1 is MNHEY, CDR2 SMNVEV, per germline (reference sequence). The CDR3 is made up of 12 amino acids. The V gene lost 7 bases and the J gene lost 1 base, with 7 bases spanning the gap. In nucleotides, the CDR3 is TGTGCCAGCACCGACAGCCAAGAGACCCAGTACTTC. Translation: CASTDSQETQYF.

The chain has TRBV5-1 and TRBJ2-1; 7 positions agree with TRBD2. This CDR3 region has 15 residues. The V gene end was trimmed by 3 bases and the J gene end by 6 bases; junction bases not matched to a gene: 9. Germline lookup yields CDR1 SGHRS and CDR2 YFSETQ. The CDR3 loop reads CASSSWEGVGNEQFF. DNA of the CDR3: TGCGCCAGCAGCTCTTGGGAGGGCGTTGGCAATGAGCAGTTCTTC.

The sample holds one count of this clone. This rearrangement joins TRBV28 to TRBJ1-2, with D perhaps TRBD1 (6 bases). With 4 bases removed from V and 4 bases from J, the gap between germline ends came to 16 bases. The CDR3 has 15 amino acids. Germline loops: CDR1 MDHEN, CDR2 SYDVKM. The CDR3 sequence is CASSSTGRGGYGYTF. The CDR3 DNA sequence: TGTGCCAGCAGTTCTACAGGGAGGGGTGGCTATGGCTACACCTTC.

This clone was recorded a few times. The chain uses TRBV10-1 and TRBJ1-2, with 7 nucleotides matching TRBD1. With 2 bases clipped from V and 5 bases from J, the junction kept 2 bases outside the gene matches. The CDR3 is made up of 13 amino acids. The germline V gene has CDR1 WNHNN and CDR2 SYGVQD (reference sequence). CDR3 sequence (DNA): TGCGCCAGCAGTGAGAAACAGGGGTATGGCTACACCTTC. Amino acids: CASSEKQGYGYTF.

V and J are TRBV6-1 and TRBJ1-2; 8 nucleotides match TRBD1. With V trimmed by 3 bases and J by 5 bases, 8 bases remained unmatched. The germline CDR1 and CDR2 sequences are MNHNS and SASEGT. The CDR3 is made up of 15 amino acids. The DNA for the CDR3 is TGTGCCAGCAGTGAGCGAAGGACAGGGCTTTATGGCTACACCTTC. As protein: CASSERRTGLYGYTF.

The table lists this clone with a count of one. The V call is TRBV29-1, the J call TRBJ1-1, with 7 bases identical to TRBD1. This CDR3 comprises 14 residues. J lost 4 bases, V lost 4 bases, and 9 bases had no gene match. The germline V gene encodes CDR1 SQVTM and CDR2 ANQGSEA. CDR3 sequence reads: CSVVGSGGVTEAFF. The CDR3 nucleotides are TGCAGCGTTGTGGGGTCAGGGGGTGTCACTGAAGCTTTCTTT.

The chain employs TRBV4-2 and TRBJ1-2, with D maybe TRBD1 (5 bases). V shed 0 bases and J shed 2 bases, with 10 bases lying between them. The CDR3 length is 15 residues. The germline gives CDR1 LGHNA, CDR2 YNFKEQ. CDR3 loop: CASSQDRQNNYGYTF. For the CDR3, the DNA is TGTGCCAGCAGCCAAGATCGACAGAACAACTATGGCTACACCTTC.

The rearrangement uses TRBV9 and TRBJ1-1, with D possibly matching TRBD1 (5 bases). V lost 0 bases and J 4 bases, leaving 13 bases between the germline ends. The length of the CDR3 is 15 residues. Per germline, CDR1 SGDLS and CDR2 YYNGEE. In DNA, the CDR3 is TGTGCCAGCAGCGTAGAGGGCAGGGTTGGCACTGAAGCTTTCTTT. Translation: CASSVEGRVGTEAFF.

The rearrangement uses TRBV5-4 and TRBJ1-6, with a weak D call TRBD1 (5 bases). This CDR3 has 15 amino acids. Germline assignment: CDR1 SGHNT and CDR2 YYREEE (reference sequence). Trimming left V 4 bases short and J 5 bases short, with 13 bases between. DNA for the CDR3: TGTGCCAGCAGCGTACAGGACCTTAATAATTCACCCCTCCACTTT. This codes for CASSVQDLNNSPLHF.

The sample holds a few counts of this clone. The J gene is TRBJ2-7, the V gene TRBV29-1; 8 nucleotides align to TRBD1. The CDR3 totals 14 residues. Germline CDR1 and CDR2: SQVTM and ANQGSEA. V gave up 6 bases and J gave up 1 base; unmatched junction bases: 8. CDR3 sequence reads: CSVFGQGGSYEQYF. As DNA, the CDR3 is TGCAGCGTCTTCGGACAGGGAGGTTCCTACGAGCAGTACTTC.

The sample holds a few counts of this clone. The chain uses TRBV5-1 and TRBJ2-7; possible D gene TRBD1, 5 bases. The CDR3 is 14 residues long. Trimming took 0 bases from V and 0 from J, leaving 7 bases between them. Germline CDR1 SGHRS, CDR2 YFSETQ. This CDR3 is CASSLDRNSYEQYF. In DNA, the CDR3 is TGCGCCAGCAGCTTGGACAGGAACTCCTACGAGCAGTACTTC.

The chain has TRBV7-6 and TRBJ1-5; TRBD1 matches at 8 bases. V trimming: 1 base; J trimming: 5 bases; junction bases outside the gene matches: 4. Germline-derived CDR1 and CDR2 are SGHVS and FNYEAQ. The CDR3 contains 15 residues. CDR3 bases: TGTGCCAGCAGCTTAGGGACAGGGTGGGATCAGCCCCAGCATTTT. Translation gives CASSLGTGWDQPQHF.

The chain recombines TRBV11-2 with TRBJ1-3; D perhaps matches TRBD1 (6 bases). Deletions cut 4 bases from V and 5 bases from J, with 15 bases between. The CDR3 extends over 15 amino acids. CDR1 is SGHAT and CDR2 is FQNNGV in the germline V gene. CDR3 residues: CASSYSPGQRNTIYF. The CDR3 nucleotides are TGTGCCAGCAGCTATAGCCCGGGACAACGAAACACCATATATTTT.

This sequence joins TRBV18 and TRBJ2-1; D is undetermined. Trimming pared 2 bases from V and 7 bases from J, leaving 6 bases between. Germline V lookup: CDR1 KGHSH, CDR2 LQKENI. CDR3 size: 12 residues. In DNA form, the CDR3 reads TGTGCCAGCTCACCATCGCTAAATGAGCAGTTCTTC. Protein: CASSPSLNEQFF.